The text below deals with one TCR beta chain. Its matching antigen is unknown. Sequenced by immunoSEQ multiplex PCR; TCRdb stores in-frame clones only, minus some. Among some 23,000 clones listed, around 77% were seen once. Time point specified: week 11, during vaccination. With topical imiquimod, each dose of the vaccine consisted of 300 ug of mutant IDH1 20-mer peptide. These data are taken from a study of a mutant IDH1 vaccine in newly diagnosed glioma. The CDR3 consists of 15 residues. The V gene's germline CDR1 is LNHDA and CDR2 SQIVND (reference sequence). Trimming removed 5 bases from V and 4 bases from J, with 15 bases in between.

This clonotype was obtained from a woman aged 18-35 years with glioma. The chain couples TRBV19 to TRBJ1-5; D may be TRBD1 (6 bases). The source was PBMCs, collected from a glioma patient whose treatment included an IDH1 peptide vaccine. The CDR3 DNA reads as TGTGCCAGTAGTCCTCCCGGGACAAGAAATCAGCCCCAGCATTTT. It yields the protein CASSPPGTRNQPQHF.